These 18 T cell receptor beta chains were all obtained from the same sample, sequenced in a study of blood T cell repertoires in COVID-19. The data were produced by immunoSEQ multiplex PCR, yet TCRdb's version contains in-frame clones alone and is incomplete. In the table there are over 110,000 clones, around 80% of which are singletons. Sequencing was performed on peripheral blood. All receptors derive from a man between 60 and 75 years old with active or convalescent COVID-19.

The rearrangement joins TRBV5-4 to TRBJ1-6; no definite D call. Trimming shortened V by 4 bases and J by 6 bases, and 8 bases separated the two germline ends. The germline V gene has CDR1 SGHNT and CDR2 YYREEE (reference sequence). The CDR3 runs to 13 residues. The CDR3 nucleotides are TGTGCCAGCAGCCTAGCACGTAATTCACCCCTCCACTTT. Amino acid sequence: CASSLARNSPLHF. The full variable domain, in which reference TRBV5-4 and TRBJ1-6 provide the parts outside the CDR3, is ETGVTQSPTHLIKTRGQQVTLRCSSQSGHNTVSWYQQALGQGPQFIFQYYREEENGRGNFPPRFSGLQFPNYSSELNVNALELDDSALYLCASSLARNSPLHFGNGTRLTVT.

This clone was counted a single time. The rearrangement uses TRBV6-5 and TRBJ2-1, with D hard to call. The germline V gene encodes CDR1 MNHEY and CDR2 SVGAGI. V was shortened by 7 bases and J by 10 bases, with 11 bases between the two germline ends. The CDR3 contains 11 residues. In DNA, the CDR3 is TGTGCCAGCACCAACAAATTAGAGCAGTTCTTC. Translated: CASTNKLEQFF.

This clone was seen a handful of times. The chain uses TRBV7-2 and TRBJ2-3, with D perhaps matching TRBD1 (5 bases). Germline CDR1 and CDR2: SGHTA and FQGNSA. CDR3 size: 15 residues. Trimming took 2 bases from V and 0 from J, leaving 9 bases between them. The CDR3 DNA is TGTGCCAGCAGCTTACTTCGACAGAGCACAGATACGCAGTATTTT. Translation: CASSLLRQSTDTQYF.

The rearrangement uses TRBV11-3 and TRBJ2-1; unclear D gene. CDR3 length: 15 amino acids. Germline V gene lookup returns CDR1 SGHNT and CDR2 YENEEA. Trimming pared 5 bases from V and 4 bases from J, leaving 15 bases between. The CDR3 region is CASSPRSSAYNEQFF. CDR3 DNA: TGTGCCAGCAGCCCCCGGTCCAGCGCGTACAATGAGCAGTTCTTC.

The chain joins TRBV6-5 to TRBJ1-2; TRBD1 matches at 7 bases. The V segment lost 5 bases and the J segment 2 bases; nucleotides outside the gene matches: 5. The V gene's germline CDR1 is MNHEY and CDR2 SVGAGI. This CDR3 has 14 residues. This chain's CDR3 is CASSRQGSNYGYTF. Written as DNA, the CDR3 is TGTGCCAGCAGTCGACAGGGATCCAACTATGGCTACACCTTC.

This sequence joins TRBV13 and TRBJ2-5; 8 bases agree with TRBD2. Germline lookup yields CDR1 PRHDT and CDR2 FYEKMQ (reference sequence). V shed 5 bases and J 6 bases; nucleotides not matched to a gene: 11. This CDR3 contains 15 residues. The CDR3 DNA reads TGTGCCAGCAGCCTCTTAGCGGGGTGGAGGAAGACCCAGTACTTC. Its protein is CASSLLAGWRKTQYF. The full variable domain, completed using reference TRBV13 and TRBJ2-5, is AAGVIQSPRHLIKEKRETATLKCYPIPRHDTVYWYQQGPGQDPQFLISFYEKMQSDKGSIPDRFSAQQFSDYHSELNMSSLELGDSALYFCASSLLAGWRKTQYFGPGTRLLVL.

The V gene is TRBV7-2, the J gene TRBJ2-5; D unclear. Germline lookup yields CDR1 SGHTA and CDR2 FQGNSA. This CDR3 spans 13 amino acids. Between the trimmed V and J ends, which lost 1 base and 5 bases, there was a span of 8 bases. CDR3 sequence: CASSLGWRETQYF. The DNA for the CDR3 is TGTGCCAGCAGCTTAGGGTGGCGGGAGACCCAGTACTTC.

The chain carries TRBV6-5 and TRBJ1-5, with 7 bases identical to TRBD1. The CDR3 has 15 amino acids. CDR1 is MNHEY, CDR2 SVGAGI, per germline. The trim removed 6 bases at V and 0 bases at J, leaving 5 bases unmatched. CDR3 sequence reads: CASREGQYSNQPQHF. The CDR3 DNA reads TGTGCCAGCAGGGAGGGACAGTATAGCAATCAGCCCCAGCATTTT.

This clone was observed a few times. V is TRBV18 and J is TRBJ2-1; 7 bases map to TRBD1. Germline CDR1 is KGHSH and CDR2 is LQKENI. J was trimmed by 7 bases and V by 2 bases; bases with no gene match: 8. The CDR3 has 15 amino acids. This chain's CDR3 is CASSPSGQTTNEQFF. DNA for the CDR3: TGTGCCAGCTCACCATCGGGACAGACGACGAATGAGCAGTTCTTC.

The rearrangement uses TRBV2 and TRBJ2-7, with a possible D match to TRBD2 (6 bases). The CDR3 totals 13 residues. Per germline, CDR1 SNHLY and CDR2 FYNNEI. V lost 4 bases and J 3 bases, leaving 10 bases between the germline ends. CDR3 loop: CASSALANYEQYF. CDR3 nucleotides: TGTGCCAGCAGTGCTCTAGCGAACTACGAGCAGTACTTC. Complete variable domain (other parts from reference TRBV2 and TRBJ2-7): EPEVTQTPSHQVTQMGQEVILRCVPISNHLYFYWYRQILGQKVEFLVSFYNNEISEKSEIFDDQFSVERPDGSNFTLKIRSTKLEDSAMYFCASSALANYEQYFGPGTRLTVT.

This chain uses TRBV10-1 with TRBJ2-5; 7 nucleotides match TRBD1. The CDR3 covers 14 residues. V was clipped by 5 bases and J by 4 bases; unmatched bases: 7. Germline CDR1 reads WNHNN; CDR2 reads SYGVQD (reference sequence). Here the CDR3 reads CASSRQGIGETQYF. The CDR3 DNA sequence: TGCGCCAGCAGTAGACAGGGAATAGGAGAGACCCAGTACTTC.

J is TRBJ2-5 and V is TRBV7-8; 8 nucleotides match TRBD1. Germline loops: CDR1 SGHVS, CDR2 FQNEAQ. The CDR3 is made up of 15 amino acids. V shed 4 bases, J shed 5 bases, and the junction held 9 bases outside the gene matches. Here the CDR3 reads CASSSQGAVRETQYF. CDR3 DNA sequence: TGTGCCAGCAGCTCTCAGGGGGCGGTTCGGGAGACCCAGTACTTC.

V gene TRBV11-3 combines with J gene TRBJ1-2, with TRBD1 identical over 9 bases. Trimming cost V 4 bases and J 3 bases; bases outside gene matches: 6. This CDR3 comprises 15 residues. CDR1 SGHNT and CDR2 YENEEA come from the germline V gene. CDR3 coding DNA: TGTGCCAGCAGCTCCAGGACAGGGGCGGACTATGGCTACACCTTC. It encodes CASSSRTGADYGYTF.

CDR3 protein: CAWSVRVGTYEQYV. Here the CDR3 DNA reads TGTGCCTGGAGTGTCAGGGTTGGCACCTACGAGCAGTACGTC. The V gene is TRBV30, the J gene TRBJ2-7, with D possibly TRBD1 on 5 matching bases. V shed 0 bases and J shed 2 bases, with 11 bases lying between them. The CDR3 is made up of 14 amino acids. The germline CDR1 and CDR2 sequences are GTSNPN and SVGIG (reference sequence).

The chain is built from TRBV2 and TRBJ1-2; 9 bases agree with TRBD1. Trimming cost V 6 bases and J 5 bases; bases outside gene matches: 10. Germline loops: CDR1 SNHLY, CDR2 FYNNEI. The CDR3 consists of 15 residues. CDR3 loop: CASRWATGGGYGYTF. The CDR3 bases are TGTGCCAGCAGATGGGCGACAGGGGGTGGGTATGGCTACACCTTC.

CDR3 nucleotide sequence: TGCGCCAGCAATGACCCGGGACAGCAAAACACCGGGGAGCTGTTTTTT. This gives the protein CASNDPGQQNTGELFF. V gene TRBV10-2 combines with J gene TRBJ2-2; TRBD1 matches 7 bases. The J segment lost 2 bases and the V segment lost 7 bases, leaving 10 bases of the junction unmatched. The CDR3 is 16 amino acids. CDR1 is WSHSY and CDR2 is SAAADI in the germline V gene.

J is TRBJ2-1 and V is TRBV27; the match to TRBD2 covers 9 bases. This CDR3 is built from 15 residues. After removal of 5 bases from V and 0 bases from J, the junction contained 2 bases not matched to a gene. Germline V gene lookup returns CDR1 MNHEY and CDR2 SMNVEV (reference sequence). Here the CDR3 DNA reads TGTGCCAGCAGTCGGACTAGCGACTCCTACAATGAGCAGTTCTTC. This translates into CASSRTSDSYNEQFF.

V gene TRBV9 combines with J gene TRBJ1-3, with 9 bases lining up with TRBD1. The CDR3 has 20 residues. CDR1 is SGDLS and CDR2 is YYNGEE in the germline V gene. V dropped 3 bases and J dropped 0; count of bases not matched to a gene: 16. CDR3 residues: CASSGPGQGGGSYSGNTIYF. DNA for the CDR3: TGTGCCAGCAGCGGGCCGGGACAGGGTGGCGGCTCCTACTCTGGAAACACCATATATTTT.